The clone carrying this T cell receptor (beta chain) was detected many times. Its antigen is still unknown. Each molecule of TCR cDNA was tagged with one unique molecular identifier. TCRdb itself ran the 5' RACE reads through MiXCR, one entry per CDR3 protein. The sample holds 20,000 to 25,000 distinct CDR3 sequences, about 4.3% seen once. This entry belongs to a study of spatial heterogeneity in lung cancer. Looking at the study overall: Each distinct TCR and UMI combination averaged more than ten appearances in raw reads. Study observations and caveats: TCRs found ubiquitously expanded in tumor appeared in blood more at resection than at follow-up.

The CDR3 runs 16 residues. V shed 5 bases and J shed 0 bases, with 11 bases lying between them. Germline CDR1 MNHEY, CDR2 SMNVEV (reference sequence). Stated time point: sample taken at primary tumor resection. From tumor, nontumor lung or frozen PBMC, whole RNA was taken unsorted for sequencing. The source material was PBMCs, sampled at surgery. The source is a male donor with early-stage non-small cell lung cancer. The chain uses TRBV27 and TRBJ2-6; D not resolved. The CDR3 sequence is CASSVDGSSGANVLTF. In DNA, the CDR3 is TGTGCCAGCAGTGTGGACGGTAGCTCTGGGGCCAACGTCCTGACTTTC.